The 15 T cell receptor beta chains below come from one sample, sequenced in a study of cytomegalovirus exposure and HLA in healthy donors. In the PCR, 60 Vbeta and 13 Jbeta primers were used. Some clones are missing from TCRdb's copy, which holds only in-frame ones; the method was immunoSEQ multiplex PCR. The sample has approximately 120,000 clones, 70% to 80% seen once. The specimen was PBMCs. The origin of the receptors is a man aged 45-60 years in good health and CMV-seronegative.

The DNA for the CDR3 is TGTGCCACCAGCAGAGATCCAGGCGGGAAATCCGAGCAGTACGTC. It encodes CATSRDPGGKSEQYV. The chain couples TRBV15 to TRBJ2-7; a weak D match, TRBD2 (6 bases). CDR1 and CDR2 from the germline V gene are LNHNV and YYDKDF (reference sequence). The V and J ends lost 0 bases and 6 bases respectively, with 15 bases between them. The CDR3 contains 15 residues.

The V call is TRBV18, the J call TRBJ1-6, with 7 bases aligning to TRBD1. The CDR3 consists of 15 residues. J was trimmed by 10 bases and V by 6 bases; bases with no gene match: 12. Germline V gene sequence: CDR1 KGHSH, CDR2 LQKENI. CDR3 region: CASSRPGGRGSPLHF. For the CDR3, the DNA is TGTGCCAGCTCCCGTCCAGGGGGTCGGGGGTCACCCCTCCACTTT.

This chain links TRBV2 with TRBJ1-1; D is ambiguous. V lost 6 bases and J 0 bases, leaving 5 bases between the germline ends. The CDR3 is made up of 12 amino acids. Germline V gives CDR1 SNHLY, CDR2 FYNNEI. This CDR3 reads CASSLMNTEAFF. Written as DNA, the CDR3 is TGTGCCAGCAGCTTAATGAACACTGAAGCTTTCTTT.

J is TRBJ2-2 and V is TRBV6-1; 10 nucleotides match TRBD1. Germline assignment: CDR1 MNHNS and CDR2 SASEGT. V gave up 2 bases and J gave up 5 bases; unmatched junction bases: 8. This CDR3 has 17 residues. CDR3 residues: CASSENPGQGGTGELFF. As DNA, the CDR3 is TGTGCCAGCAGTGAAAACCCAGGACAGGGGGGGACCGGGGAGCTGTTTTTT.

The rearrangement uses TRBV18 and TRBJ2-2; the match to TRBD1 covers 7 bases. The V gene's germline CDR1 is KGHSH and CDR2 LQKENI. Trimming took 3 bases from V and 6 from J; bases not matched to a gene: 16. The CDR3 spans 18 residues. The CDR3 is CASSPLGGPSSPAGELFF. Written as DNA, the CDR3 is TGTGCCAGCTCACCTCTAGGGGGCCCCAGTTCACCGGCCGGGGAGCTGTTTTTT.

The chain uses TRBV5-1 and TRBJ1-3; 8 nucleotides agree with TRBD1. This CDR3 has 15 residues. With 2 bases clipped from V and 8 bases from J, the junction kept 9 bases outside the gene matches. Germline V gene sequence: CDR1 SGHRS, CDR2 YFSETQ. The CDR3 region is CASSFTRTGTDTIYF. CDR3 DNA sequence: TGCGCCAGCAGCTTCACACGGACAGGGACCGACACCATATATTTT.

The chain has TRBV9 and TRBJ2-2; D is perhaps TRBD2 (5 bases). The germline CDR1 and CDR2 sequences are SGDLS and YYNGEE. This CDR3 has 15 amino acids. V was trimmed by 5 bases and J by 1 base, leaving 12 bases between them. In DNA form, the CDR3 reads TGTGCCAGCAGAGAGGACGGGAAGAACACCGGGGAGCTGTTTTTT. Its translation: CASREDGKNTGELFF.

This clone was observed a handful of times. Here the CDR3 reads CASSTQGSGELFF. CDR3 sequence (DNA): TGTGCCAGCAGCACTCAGGGATCCGGGGAGCTGTTTTTT. The V call is TRBV7-6, the J call TRBJ2-2; tentative D call: TRBD1 (5 bases). The CDR3 runs 13 residues. Between the trimmed V and J ends, which lost 5 bases and 6 bases, there was a span of 10 bases. CDR1 SGHVS and CDR2 FNYEAQ come from the germline V gene.

J is TRBJ2-3 and V is TRBV7-6; D unresolved. The CDR3 runs to 14 residues. Trimming pared 8 bases from V and 1 base from J, leaving 13 bases between. CDR1 is SGHVS, CDR2 FNYEAQ, per germline. The CDR3 loop is CASVATAGTDTQYF. The CDR3 DNA follows: TGTGCCAGCGTTGCTACAGCTGGCACAGATACGCAGTATTTT.

The genes are TRBV6-4 and TRBJ1-5; possibly TRBD1 for D (5 bases). CDR3 size: 16 residues. Germline CDR1 and CDR2: MRHNA and SNTAGT. With 10 bases removed from V and 4 bases from J, the gap between germline ends came to 23 bases. CDR3 protein: CATTLQGAACNQPQHF. CDR3 nucleotides: TGTGCCACCACCCTCCAAGGGGCAGCTTGTAATCAGCCCCAGCATTTT.

The V call is TRBV10-3, the J call TRBJ1-2, with D unresolved. V shed 3 bases and J shed 7 bases, with 18 bases lying between them. The CDR3 is made up of 15 amino acids. CDR1 and CDR2 from the germline V gene are ENHRY and SYGVKD. CDR3 DNA sequence: TGTGCCATCAGTGACTCCTCAGAGGGCGCGGCTGGCTACACCTTC. Translation gives CAISDSSEGAAGYTF.

This sequence joins TRBV29-1 and TRBJ1-1; tentative D call: TRBD1 (5 bases). V gave up 7 bases and J gave up 3 bases, with 15 bases separating them. This CDR3 region has 13 residues. CDR1 and CDR2 from the germline V gene are SQVTM and ANQGSEA. This CDR3 reads CSAQGFSHTEAFF. The DNA of the CDR3 is TGCAGCGCCCAGGGATTTAGTCACACTGAAGCTTTCTTT.

This chain connects TRBV11-2 to TRBJ1-2, with 8 bases identical to TRBD1. The germline CDR1 and CDR2 sequences are SGHAT and FQNNGV. The junction had 3 bases not matched to a gene; V was cut back by 5 bases and J by 1 base. The CDR3 is 14 residues long. Here the CDR3 reads CASSPDRGNYGYTF. As DNA, the CDR3 is TGTGCCAGCAGCCCCGACAGGGGTAACTATGGCTACACCTTC.

The chain joins TRBV28 to TRBJ1-6; D might be TRBD1 (6 bases). Germline V gene lookup returns CDR1 MDHEN and CDR2 SYDVKM. CDR3 size: 15 residues. V lost 3 bases and J 10 bases, leaving 16 bases between the germline ends. The CDR3 coding sequence is TGTGCCAGCAGTTTGGGGGGCTCGGGGGGATCACCCCTCCACTTT. It encodes CASSLGGSGGSPLHF.

CDR3 loop: CATSRDKAGGPYGYTF. CDR3 nucleotide sequence: TGTGCCACCAGCAGAGATAAGGCGGGGGGTCCCTATGGCTACACCTTC. The chain links TRBV15 to TRBJ1-2; D is possibly TRBD1 (5 bases). Germline V gene lookup returns CDR1 LNHNV and CDR2 YYDKDF (reference sequence). This CDR3 is built from 16 residues. Between the trimmed V and J ends, which lost 0 bases and 4 bases, there was a span of 15 bases.